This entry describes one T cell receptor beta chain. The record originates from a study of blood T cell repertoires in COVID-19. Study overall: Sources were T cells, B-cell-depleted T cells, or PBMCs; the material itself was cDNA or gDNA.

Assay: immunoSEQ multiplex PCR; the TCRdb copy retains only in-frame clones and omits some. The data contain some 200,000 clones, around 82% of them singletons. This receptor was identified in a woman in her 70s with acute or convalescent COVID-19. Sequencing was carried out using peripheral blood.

CDR3 nucleotide sequence: TGTGCCAGCAGCTTGACAGGGGGCATAGGCAATGAGCAGTTCTTC. Translated, it gives CASSLTGGIGNEQFF. The chain combines TRBV7-2 with TRBJ2-1; 10 positions agree with TRBD1. Germline values: CDR1 SGHTA, CDR2 FQGNSA. The CDR3 has 15 amino acids. Trimming cost V 3 bases and J 6 bases; bases outside gene matches: 5.